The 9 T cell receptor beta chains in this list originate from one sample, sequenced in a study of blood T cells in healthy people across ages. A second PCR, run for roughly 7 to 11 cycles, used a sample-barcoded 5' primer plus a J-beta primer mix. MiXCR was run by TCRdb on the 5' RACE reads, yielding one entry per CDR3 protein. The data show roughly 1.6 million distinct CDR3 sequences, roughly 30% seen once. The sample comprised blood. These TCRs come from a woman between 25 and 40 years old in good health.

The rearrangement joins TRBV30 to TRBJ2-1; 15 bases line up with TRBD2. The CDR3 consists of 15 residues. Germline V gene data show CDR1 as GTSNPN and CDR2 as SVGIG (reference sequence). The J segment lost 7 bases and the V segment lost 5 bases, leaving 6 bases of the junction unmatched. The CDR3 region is CAWRTSGGAGNEQFF. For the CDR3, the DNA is TGTGCCTGGCGGACTAGCGGGGGGGCCGGGAATGAGCAGTTCTTC. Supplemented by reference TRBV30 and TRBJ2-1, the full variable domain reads SQTIHQWPATLVQPVGSPLSLECTVEGTSNPNLYWYRQAAGRGLQLLFYSVGIGQISSEVPQNLSASRPQDRQFILSSKKLLLSDSGFYLCAWRTSGGAGNEQFFGPGTRLTVL.

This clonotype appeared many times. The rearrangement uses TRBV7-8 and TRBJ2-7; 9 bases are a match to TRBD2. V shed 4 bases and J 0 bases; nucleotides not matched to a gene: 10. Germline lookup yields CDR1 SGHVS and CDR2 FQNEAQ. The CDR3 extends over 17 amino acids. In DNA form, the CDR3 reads TGTGCCAGCAGCTCGTACCAAAGCGGGAGGCTCTCCTACGAGCAGTACTTC. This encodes CASSSYQSGRLSYEQYF.

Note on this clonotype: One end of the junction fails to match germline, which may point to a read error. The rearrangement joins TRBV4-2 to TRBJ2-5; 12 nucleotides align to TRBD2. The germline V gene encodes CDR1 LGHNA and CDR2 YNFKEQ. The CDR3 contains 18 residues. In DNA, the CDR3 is TGTGTCAGCAGCCAAGTCTTCGCTAGCGGGGGGGCCGGGGAGACCCAGTACTTC. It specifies CVSSQVFASGGAGETQYF.

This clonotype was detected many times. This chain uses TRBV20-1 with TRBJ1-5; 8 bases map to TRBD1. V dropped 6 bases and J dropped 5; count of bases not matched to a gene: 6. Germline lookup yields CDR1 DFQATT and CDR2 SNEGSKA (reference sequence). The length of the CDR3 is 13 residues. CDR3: CSARTGIDQPQHF. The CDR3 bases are TGCAGTGCCCGGACAGGGATCGATCAGCCCCAGCATTTT.

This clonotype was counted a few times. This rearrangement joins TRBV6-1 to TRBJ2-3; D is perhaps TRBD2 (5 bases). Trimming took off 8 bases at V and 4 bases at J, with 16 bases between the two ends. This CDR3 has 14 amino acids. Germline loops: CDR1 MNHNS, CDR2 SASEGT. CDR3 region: CASGPGQRADTQYF. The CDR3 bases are TGTGCCAGCGGGCCCGGTCAGAGGGCAGATACGCAGTATTTT.

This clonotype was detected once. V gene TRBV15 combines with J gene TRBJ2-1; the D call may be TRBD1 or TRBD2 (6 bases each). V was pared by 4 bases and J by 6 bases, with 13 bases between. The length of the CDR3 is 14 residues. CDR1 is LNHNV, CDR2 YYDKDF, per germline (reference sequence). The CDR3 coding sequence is TGTGCCACCAGCAAGGGGGGACCCTGCAATGAGCAGTTCTTC. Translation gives CATSKGGPCNEQFF.

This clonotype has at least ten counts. The CDR3, as DNA: TGCGCCAGCAGTGGCGGAAGGGGAGATACGCAGTATTTT. The encoded protein is CASSGGRGDTQYF. V usage is TRBV5-1 and J usage is TRBJ2-3; D may be TRBD1 (5 bases). CDR1 is SGHRS, CDR2 YFSETQ, per germline. V shed 5 bases and J shed 5 bases, with 12 bases lying between them. The CDR3 consists of 13 residues.

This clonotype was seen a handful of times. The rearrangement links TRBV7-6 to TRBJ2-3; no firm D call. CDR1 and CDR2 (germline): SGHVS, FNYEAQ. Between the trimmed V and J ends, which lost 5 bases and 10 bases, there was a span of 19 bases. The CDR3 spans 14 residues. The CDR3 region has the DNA TGTGCCAGCAGCCCCAGGTCGGGCTCTTCAGCGCAGTATTTT. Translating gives CASSPRSGSSAQYF.

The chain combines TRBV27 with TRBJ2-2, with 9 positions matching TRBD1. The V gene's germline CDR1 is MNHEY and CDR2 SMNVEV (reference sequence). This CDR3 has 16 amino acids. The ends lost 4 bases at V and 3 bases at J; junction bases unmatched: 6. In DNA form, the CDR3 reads TGTGCCAGCAGTTACTTACAGGGGGCGGACACCGGGGAGCTGTTTTTT. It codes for CASSYLQGADTGELFF.